This record looks at one T cell receptor beta chain sequence and its context. Its antigen is unknown. The data derive from a study of T cell responses to AZD1222 COVID-19 vaccine. V lost 5 bases, J lost 6 bases, and 14 bases lay in between. Germline assignment: CDR1 MDHEN and CDR2 SYDVKM. The CDR3 contains 14 residues. This table comes from immunoSEQ multiplex PCR, and its TCRdb copy is limited to in-frame clones, with some not included. The sample includes some 180,000 clones, 85% to 95% of them seen just once. Study outcomes and limitations: Reportedly, nearly half of unique spike TCRs recognized epitopes outside B.1.351/B.1.1.7 mutations. When two AZD1222 doses had been given, Spike-specific TCR breadth and depth rose.

This clonotype originated in an adult who received the MenACWY meningococcal vaccine as a control. The chain recombines TRBV28 with TRBJ2-1; D remains unclear. Sample: peripheral blood, taken 28 days after the second dose of the MenACWY control vaccine. CDR3: CASSPQFWGNEQFF. CDR3 nucleotide sequence: TGTGCCAGCAGTCCTCAGTTCTGGGGCAATGAGCAGTTCTTC.